The 18 T cell receptor beta chains below all came from one sample that was sequenced in a study of T cell repertoires in cytomegalovirus infection. TCRdb reprocessed the reads with MiXCR, giving one entry per CDR3 protein. The table records 200,000 to 250,000 distinct CDR3 sequences, roughly an eighth of them present only once. The specimen was PBMCs. The receptor set was obtained from a human donor in good health (CMV status not recorded). Some clones in this sample may be carry-over from other donors' samples.

At least ten counts were recorded for this clonotype. The chain carries TRBV7-2 and TRBJ2-7, with D hard to call. CDR1 SGHTA and CDR2 FQGNSA come from the germline V gene. The V end lost 5 bases, the J end lost 3 bases, and 11 bases lay between the germline ends. This CDR3 spans 13 amino acids. In nucleotides, the CDR3 is TGTGCCAGCAGCCTCCCCTCAGACTACGAGCAGTACTTC. Protein sequence: CASSLPSDYEQYF.

This clonotype has at least ten counts. The rearrangement links TRBV6-5 to TRBJ2-3, with D possibly TRBD2 on 6 matching bases. In germline, CDR1 is MNHEY, CDR2 SVGAGI. The germline V and J ends were trimmed by 1 base and 2 bases, with 13 bases remaining between them. The CDR3 sequence is 16 residues long. CDR3 in amino acids: CASSYWRGGFTDTQYF. CDR3 DNA: TGTGCCAGCAGTTACTGGAGGGGAGGTTTCACAGATACGCAGTATTTT.

This clonotype has more than one count but fewer than ten. V gene TRBV5-1 combines with J gene TRBJ1-6; the D is unclear. The germline gives CDR1 SGHRS, CDR2 YFSETQ. This CDR3 is 15 amino acids long. The V and J ends lost 1 base and 7 bases respectively, with 12 bases between them. The CDR3 DNA is TGCGCCAGCAGCTTGCTCTCAGTACAAAATTCACCCCTCCACTTT. Its translation: CASSLLSVQNSPLHF.

This clonotype was picked up a small number of times. This chain links TRBV30 with TRBJ1-1, with TRBD1 identical over 7 bases. The CDR3 is 12 residues long. The V gene's germline CDR1 is GTSNPN and CDR2 SVGIG (reference sequence). Trimming at V came to 5 bases and at J to 11 bases, leaving 11 bases not matched to a gene. This CDR3 is CAWETGEVKAFF. CDR3 DNA sequence: TGTGCCTGGGAAACAGGGGAGGTGAAGGCTTTCTTT. Variable domain in full (rest from reference TRBV30 and TRBJ1-1): SQTIHQWPATLVQPVGSPLSLECTVEGTSNPNLYWYRQAAGRGLQLLFYSVGIGQISSEVPQNLSASRPQDRQFILSSKKLLLSDSGFYLCAWETGEVKAFFGQGTRLTVV.

V usage is TRBV29-1 and J usage is TRBJ1-1; no clear D gene. The CDR3 consists of 13 residues. V lost 4 bases and J 0 bases, leaving 9 bases between the germline ends. Germline CDR1 reads SQVTM; CDR2 reads ANQGSEA. The CDR3 spells CSVVPSMNTEAFF. As DNA, the CDR3 is TGCAGCGTTGTTCCATCCATGAACACTGAAGCTTTCTTT. Combining the CDR3 with reference TRBV29-1 and TRBJ1-1 gives the whole variable domain SAVISQKPSRDICQRGTSLTIQCQVDSQVTMMFWYRQQPGQSLTLIATANQGSEATYESGFVIDKFPISRPNLTFSTLTVSNMSPEDSSIYLCSVVPSMNTEAFFGQGTRLTVV.

This clonotype has just one count. As the CDR3 is not closed by the conserved phenylalanine or tryptophan, this likely results from a read error. The V gene is TRBV20-1, the J gene TRBJ2-7; 7 nucleotides agree with TRBD1. The CDR3 has 14 residues. Per the germline V gene, CDR1 is DFQATT and CDR2 is SNEGSKA (reference sequence). V shed 0 bases, J shed 1 base, and the junction held 3 bases outside the gene matches. The CDR3 nucleotides read TGCAGTGCTAGAGAGATGACAGGGTCCTACGAGCAGTACCTC. The encoded protein is CSAREMTGSYEQYL.

This chain uses TRBV3-1 with TRBJ2-7; no firm D call. The CDR3 has 12 amino acids. With 6 bases removed from V and 4 bases from J, the gap between germline ends came to 10 bases. The germline V gene has CDR1 LGHDT and CDR2 YNNKEL (reference sequence). The CDR3 nucleotides read TGTGCCAGCAGGTCCCCCAGTTACGAGCAGTACTTC. It specifies CASRSPSYEQYF.

This clonotype showed up just a few times. V and J are TRBV20-1 and TRBJ2-3; 7 bases match TRBD1. Germline V gene lookup returns CDR1 DFQATT and CDR2 SNEGSKA (reference sequence). V shed 0 bases and J 2 bases; nucleotides not matched to a gene: 5. There are 15 residues in the CDR3. The CDR3 DNA reads as TGCAGTGCTAGAGATGAGAAGGGGGCCACAGATACGCAGTATTTT. It is translated as CSARDEKGATDTQYF.

This clonotype was seen more than once but under ten times. The rearrangement links TRBV20-1 to TRBJ2-7; 9 nucleotides agree with TRBD1. Germline loops: CDR1 DFQATT, CDR2 SNEGSKA (reference sequence). The CDR3 is 14 residues long. With 4 bases clipped from V and 2 bases from J, the junction kept 6 bases outside the gene matches. The CDR3 DNA sequence: TGCAGTGCTACCGGACAGGGGCTGGCCTACGAGCAGTACTTC. This encodes CSATGQGLAYEQYF.

The sample holds a few counts of this clonotype. CDR3 DNA: TGCGCCAGCAGCCAGTTAGGGGCCAACGTCCTGACTTTC. Translated: CASSQLGANVLTF. The V gene is TRBV4-1, the J gene TRBJ2-6, with D uncertain. CDR3 length: 13 amino acids. V dropped 3 bases and J dropped 4 bases, with 4 bases sitting between them. Germline CDR1 MGHRA, CDR2 YSYEKL.

This clonotype occurred many times. The chain links TRBV7-2 to TRBJ2-3; 8 nucleotides align to TRBD1. The J segment lost 6 bases and the V segment lost 1 base, leaving 9 bases of the junction unmatched. This CDR3 has 16 amino acids. Germline loops: CDR1 SGHTA, CDR2 FQGNSA. The CDR3 loop reads CASSLGGQAGFDTQYF. The CDR3 nucleotides read TGTGCCAGCAGCTTAGGGGGACAGGCGGGTTTCGATACGCAGTATTTT.

This clonotype was seen only a few times. The chain joins TRBV12-3 or TRBV12-4 to TRBJ1-5, with 9 nucleotides matching TRBD1. V gave up 6 bases and J gave up 7 bases; unmatched junction bases: 10. The CDR3 runs 15 residues. The CDR3 region has the DNA TGTGCCAGCAGCTCGGACAGGGGTGTGGGGCAGCCCCAGCATTTT. Protein sequence: CASSSDRGVGQPQHF.

This clonotype was counted many times. This chain uses TRBV7-3 with TRBJ2-5, with 7 bases matching TRBD2. V trimming: 0 bases; J trimming: 2 bases; junction bases outside the gene matches: 12. Germline V gene sequence: CDR1 SGHTA, CDR2 FQGTGA. The CDR3 totals 18 residues. CDR3 DNA sequence: TGTGCCAGCAGCTTAACCGGGGGAGGCCTAGCGGTGCAAGAGACCCAGTACTTC. Translation: CASSLTGGGLAVQETQYF.

Concerning this clonotype: A much larger clone lies one base from this, so it may be a read error. The chain is built from TRBV7-6 and TRBJ2-7; D uncertain. Trimming shortened V by 3 bases and J by 6 bases, and 12 bases separated the two germline ends. Germline V CDR1 and CDR2: SGHVS, FNYEAQ. The CDR3 has 13 residues. The CDR3 reads CASSFAEGCEQYF. For the CDR3, the DNA is TGTGCCAGCAGCTTTGCGGAAGGCTGCGAGCAGTACTTC. Complete variable domain (other parts from reference TRBV7-6 and TRBJ2-7): GAGVSQSPRYKVTKRGQDVALRCDPISGHVSLYWYRQALGQGPEFLTYFNYEAQQDKSGLPNDRFSAERPEGSISTLTIQRTEQRDSAMYRCASSFAEGCEQYFGPGTRLTVT.

In this sample, this clonotype turned up a few times. The rearrangement links TRBV18 to TRBJ2-1; 12 nucleotides match TRBD2. Trimming took 3 bases from V and 7 from J; bases not matched to a gene: 16. The CDR3 runs 19 residues. Germline lookup yields CDR1 KGHSH and CDR2 LQKENI. CDR3 in DNA: TGTGCCAGCTCACCTCCTCAGCAGATCACTAGCGGGAGGTGGAATGAGCAGTTCTTC. Residues: CASSPPQQITSGRWNEQFF.

Comments on this clonotype: One end of the junction fails to match germline, which may point to a read error. The chain couples TRBV15 to TRBJ1-5; D is undetermined. Germline CDR1 and CDR2: LNHNV and YYDKDF (reference sequence). The CDR3 extends over 17 amino acids. Written as DNA, the CDR3 is TGTGCCATCAGCAGAGAACGTATTGGGCCGTTCAATCAGCCCCAGCATTTT. Its protein is CAISRERIGPFNQPQHF.

The sample holds many counts of this clonotype. The gene calls are TRBV12-3 or TRBV12-4 and TRBJ2-7; D is undetermined. The CDR3 loop spans 12 amino acids. Between the trimmed V and J ends, which lost 6 bases and 3 bases, there was a span of 9 bases. As DNA, the CDR3 is TGTGCCAGCAGCCCCACCTTCTACGAGCAGTACTTC. Encoded protein: CASSPTFYEQYF.

This clonotype has a count of ten or more. The gene calls are TRBV19 and TRBJ2-1; 9 positions agree with TRBD1. Trimming took 4 bases from V and 8 from J; bases not matched to a gene: 3. The CDR3 runs to 13 residues. CDR1 LNHDA and CDR2 SQIVND come from the germline V gene (reference sequence). The CDR3 sequence is CASSRQGEYEQFF. The CDR3 DNA follows: TGTGCCAGTAGTAGACAGGGGGAATATGAGCAGTTCTTC.